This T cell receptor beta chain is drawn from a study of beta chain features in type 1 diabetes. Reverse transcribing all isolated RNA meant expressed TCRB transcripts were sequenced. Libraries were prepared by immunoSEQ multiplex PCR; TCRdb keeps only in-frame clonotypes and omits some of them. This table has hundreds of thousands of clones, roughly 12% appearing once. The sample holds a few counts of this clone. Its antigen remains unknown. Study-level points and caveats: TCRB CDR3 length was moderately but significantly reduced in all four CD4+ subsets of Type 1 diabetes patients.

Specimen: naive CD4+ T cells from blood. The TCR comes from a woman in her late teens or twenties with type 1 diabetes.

CDR3 in amino acids: CATYPVAGADTGELFF. The CDR3 nucleotides read TGTGCCACTTACCCGGTAGCGGGAGCAGACACCGGGGAGCTGTTTTTT. V and J are TRBV19 and TRBJ2-2; 9 positions match TRBD2. CDR1 is LNHDA, CDR2 SQIVND, per germline (reference sequence). This CDR3 region has 16 residues. The V segment lost 10 bases and the J segment 3 bases; nucleotides outside the gene matches: 12.